This T cell receptor beta chain was identified during a study of T-cell reconstitution after alpha-beta-depleted transplantation in children (dated by TCRdb to the mid-2010s). About the full investigation: Using TCR repertoire profiling, the study quantitatively followed how T-cell immune reconstitution unfolded in children after TCRalphabeta/CD19-depleted allogeneic hematopoietic cell transplantation.

Trimming costs V 1 base and J 3 bases, and their ends lie 17 bases apart. CDR1 and CDR2 are drawn from the germline V gene: SQVTM, ANQGSEA. The CDR3 starts with the cysteine, ends with the phenylalanine, and has 16 residues. Left in the record is the CDR3 DNA by itself, 48 bases read in frame from the first base. The sample's treatment or condition label, decoded: allogeneic hematopoietic cell transplantation with graft depleted of TCRalphabeta T cells and CD19 B cells. Transplant recipients were children who received TCRalphabeta/CD19-depleted allogeneic hematopoietic cell grafts. Only a few counts were recorded for this clonotype. Its antigen target is currently unknown. No per-base quality is available; no much larger clone lies one base away. On the study overall, not on this receptor specifically: About two months after transplant, the apparently early recovery of alphabetaT-cell counts reportedly depended on just several hundred clones that had expanded rapidly and came from non-depleted graft cells. The frequencies of hyperexpanded clones fell over the following months, and after one year, T-cell counts and TCRbeta diversity were mostly attributed to newly produced T cells. In some patients, the high TCRbeta diversity seen at day 60 was put down to recipient T cells and intrathymic progenitors that had survived conditioning.

The library was generated by PCR. Instrument on record: Illumina HiSeq 2500. To normalize quantification of the TCRbeta repertoire, the TCR libraries were built with molecular barcoding that relied on unique molecular identifiers. The public reads were quality trimmed at Q25 with fastp and then assembled into clones with MiXCR by TCRdb, keeping productive beta chains. Each entry is one CDR3 protein sequence, shown with its most common DNA and genes. The sample table contains roughly 350,000 distinct CDR3 sequences; only one count was recorded for about a sixth of them. About 41% of the sample rests with the top ten.

The source is a male patient aged 2-10 years who had a stem cell transplant for acute lymphoblastic leukemia, so the T cells may come from the graft donor. Sequenced here: PBMCs, mostly from graft donor cells, sampled 360 days after TCRalphabeta/CD19-depleted stem cell transplant. The chain is made from TRBV29-1 and TRBJ2-3; the D segment might be TRBD1 or TRBD2, since each matches 5 bases. The CDR3 reads CSVEGGNFVVTDTQYF. The nucleotide sequence is TGCAGCGTTGAAGGGGGGAATTTCGTAGTAACAGATACGCAGTATTTT.